The clone carrying this TCR beta chain was observed a handful of times. The record originates from a study of blood T cell repertoires in COVID-19. The wider study: Some COVID-19 samples were acute and others convalescent; all came from the United States, Italy and Spain. Sample material is recorded as cDNA or gDNA derived from T cells, B-cell-depleted T cells, or PBMCs.

J lost 2 bases, V lost 5 bases, and 2 bases had no gene match. Germline CDR1 and CDR2: SQVTM and ANQGSEA. This CDR3 spans 12 amino acids. Original processing methods: Amplifying reference gene primers gave estimates of nucleated cell counts. The data were produced by immunoSEQ multiplex PCR, yet TCRdb's version contains in-frame clones alone and is incomplete. The V and J calls and clone size are taken from that table; D and trimming were inferred from the DNA. There are about 140,000 clones in the sample; about 90% occur only once, and approximately 1.4% lies in the top ten. Sequences were obtained from peripheral blood. This chain connects TRBV29-1 to TRBJ1-2; TRBD1 matches at 7 bases. The sequence was collected from a woman in her sixties or seventies with acute or convalescent COVID-19. The CDR3 sequence is CSVSGGNYGYTF. In DNA form, the CDR3 reads TGCAGCGTTTCAGGGGGAAACTATGGCTACACCTTC. Filled out from reference TRBV29-1 and TRBJ1-2, the complete variable domain reads SAVISQKPSRDICQRGTSLTIQCQVDSQVTMMFWYRQQPGQSLTLIATANQGSEATYESGFVIDKFPISRPNLTFSTLTVSNMSPEDSSIYLCSVSGGNYGYTFGSGTRLTVV.